The following is a T cell receptor beta chain sequence with its context. Its target is not known. The record originates from a study of long-term antiretroviral therapy in people with HIV. The CDR3 spans 15 residues. V lost 2 bases, J lost 3 bases, and 7 bases stayed unmatched. Germline CDR1 reads SGHRS; CDR2 reads YFSETQ. Runs used v3.0 of the immunoSEQ assay and were done at survey level. Produced via immunoSEQ multiplex PCR; TCRdb's table is partial and in-frame only. The table records around 26,000 clones, 85% to 90% of them present only once. The United States was where all participants with HIV were treated. General study results and limits: In HIV, the repertoires covered a tighter span of CDR3 lengths than in controls.

The clonotype originates from a man in his forties or fifties with HIV. The specimen was unsorted PBMCs, collected 2.6 to 2.8 years after starting antiretroviral therapy. The chain couples TRBV5-1 to TRBJ1-1; 7 bases align to TRBD1. The CDR3 spells CASSLQGMADTEAFF. The DNA for the CDR3 is TGCGCCAGCAGCTTACAGGGGATGGCGGACACTGAAGCTTTCTTT.